Listed here is a single TCR beta chain. As yet, its antigen is unknown. Clones were sequenced by immunoSEQ multiplex PCR, and TCRdb holds only the in-frame ones, with some missing. The sample lists under 60,000 clones, 70% to 90% occurring once. Germline CDR1 reads SQVTM; CDR2 reads ANQGSEA. The length of the CDR3 is 16 residues. Between the trimmed V and J ends, which lost 8 bases and 5 bases, there was a span of 27 bases. These data come from a study of OX40 agonist ivuxolimab in advanced cancers. In the study overall: Aged roughly 23 to 85 with a mean of roughly 63 years, they were around 79% male. The study, taken as a whole, reports: Among the least clonally expanded were partial responders at 0.1-3.0 mg/kg. Both CD4+ and CD8+ T cell populations in blood had undergone clonal expansion by week 6 at 0.1 to 3.0 mg/kg.

The starting material was CD4+ or CD8+ T cells sorted from blood, obtained in a trial of the OX40 agonist ivuxolimab. The clonotype originates from an adult with an advanced solid tumor such as melanoma, head and neck, liver or kidney cancer. The genes are TRBV29-1 and TRBJ1-1; D not certain. CDR3 protein: CSSMGSQDPPGTEAFF. The DNA for the CDR3 is TGCAGCTCTATGGGGTCGCAGGATCCACCCGGAACTGAAGCTTTCTTT.